These 2 T cell receptor beta chains came from one sample sequenced in a study of cytomegalovirus exposure and HLA in healthy donors. Data came from immunoSEQ multiplex PCR; TCRdb stores just in-frame clones and leaves some out. This sample has fewer than 200,000 clones, with 75% to 90% found just once. The sequenced sample consisted of PBMCs. These receptors were obtained from a man between 18 and 29 years old in good health and CMV-seropositive.

This clone was observed once. Other DNA sequences within the sample encode an identical CDR3. The chain combines TRBV13 with TRBJ2-7, with 10 bases aligning to TRBD1. V lost 9 bases, J lost 5 bases, and 10 bases stayed unmatched. The germline V gene has CDR1 PRHDT and CDR2 FYEKMQ (reference sequence). The CDR3 runs 14 residues. CDR3: CASSPGQGVHEQYF. The DNA of the CDR3 is TGTGCCAGTAGTCCTGGACAGGGGGTACACGAGCAGTACTTC.

J is TRBJ2-7 and V is TRBV30, with TRBD2 identical over 7 bases. Germline V gene sequence: CDR1 GTSNPN, CDR2 SVGIG (reference sequence). The CDR3 consists of 12 residues. J was trimmed by 4 bases and V by 2 bases; bases with no gene match: 2. As DNA, the CDR3 is TGTGCCTGGAGTAGTAGCGGGTACGAGCAGTACTTC. Amino acids: CAWSSSGYEQYF.